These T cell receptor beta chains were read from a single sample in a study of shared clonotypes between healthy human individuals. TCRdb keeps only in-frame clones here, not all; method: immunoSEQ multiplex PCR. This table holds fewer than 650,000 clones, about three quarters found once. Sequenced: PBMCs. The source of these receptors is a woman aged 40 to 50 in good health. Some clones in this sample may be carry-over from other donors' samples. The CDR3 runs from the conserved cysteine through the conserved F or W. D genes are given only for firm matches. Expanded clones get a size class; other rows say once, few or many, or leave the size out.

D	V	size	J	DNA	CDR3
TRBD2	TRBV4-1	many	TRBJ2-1	TGCGCCAGCAGAGCCGCGGGACTAGCGGTTTACAATGAGCAGTTCTTC	CASRAAGLAVYNEQFF
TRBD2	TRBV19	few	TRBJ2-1	TGTGCCAGTAGTGGGTTGACTAGCAGGAATGAGCAGTTCTTC	CASSGLTSRNEQFF
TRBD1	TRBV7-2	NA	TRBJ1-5	TGTGCCAGCAGCTTTTCAGGGGGCGGTCAGCCCCAGCATTTT	CASSFSGGGQPQHF
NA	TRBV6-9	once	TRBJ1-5	TGTGCCAGCAGTTGGACAAAAAGGGGCAATCAGCCCCAGCATTTT	CASSWTKRGNQPQHF
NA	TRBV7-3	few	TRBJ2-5	TGTGCCAGCAGCCCTACTAGGGGGGAGACCCAGTACTTC	CASSPTRGETQYF
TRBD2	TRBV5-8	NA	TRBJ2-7	TGTGCCAGCAGCTCGCCACTAGCGGATTCCTACGAGCAGTACTTC	CASSSPLADSYEQYF
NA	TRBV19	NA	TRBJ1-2	TGTGCCAGTAGGGTGGACCTATCTACTAACTATGGCTACACCTTC	CASRVDLSTNYGYTF
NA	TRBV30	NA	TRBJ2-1	TGTGCCTACCCGGGGCCCGGAAATGAGCAGTTCTTC	CAYPGPGNEQFF
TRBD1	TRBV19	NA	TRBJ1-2	TGTGCCAGTAGTACTGGGACAGGGGGCTATGGCTACACCTTC	CASSTGTGGYGYTF
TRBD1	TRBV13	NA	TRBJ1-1	TGTGCCAGCAGCGAACCCATGACAGGGGGTATCGGGAACACTGAAGCTTTCTTT	CASSEPMTGGIGNTEAFF
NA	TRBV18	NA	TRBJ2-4	TGTGCCAGCTCACCACCGGGCCTTCTAGCCAAAAACATTCAGTACTTC	CASSPPGLLAKNIQYF
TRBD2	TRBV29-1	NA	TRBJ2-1	TGCAACCGCTACAGGGAGGGTAGCGGGAGGTTTAATGAGCAGTTCTTC	CNRYREGSGRFNEQFF
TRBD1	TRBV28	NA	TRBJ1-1	TGTGCCAGCAGTTTATGGGCAGGGGGCTCTGAAGCTTTCTTT	CASSLWAGGSEAFF
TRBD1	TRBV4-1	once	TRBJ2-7	TGCGCCAGCAGTCACGGGACAGGGGCGTCCTCGTACGAGCAGTACTTC	CASSHGTGASSYEQYF
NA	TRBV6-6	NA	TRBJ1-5	TGTGCCAGCAGACGGACACAGGATAGCAATCAGCCCCAGCATTTT	CASRRTQDSNQPQHF
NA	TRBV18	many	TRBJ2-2	TGTGCCAGCTCACCACGGGGCAGGAACACCGGGGAGCTGTTTTTT	CASSPRGRNTGELFF
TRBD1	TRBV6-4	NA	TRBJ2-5	TGTGCCAGCAGTCCGACAGGGGGACAAGAGACCCAGTACTTC	CASSPTGGQETQYF
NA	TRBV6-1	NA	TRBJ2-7	TGTGCCAGCGCGGAGGTCTACGAGCAGTACTTC	CASAEVYEQYF
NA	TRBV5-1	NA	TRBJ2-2	TGCGCCAGCAGCCAACAGGGGAACACCGGGGAGCTGTTTTTT	CASSQQGNTGELFF
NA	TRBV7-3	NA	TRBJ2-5	TGTGCCAGCAGCTCCCAAGGGGGCGGAGGGAGGGAGACCCAGTACTTC	CASSSQGGGGRETQYF
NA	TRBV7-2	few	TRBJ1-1	TGTGCCAGCAGCTCCCCTGAGTGGATTCGGGACACTGAAGCTTTCTTT	CASSSPEWIRDTEAFF
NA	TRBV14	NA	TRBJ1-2	TGTGCCAGCAGCCATTTAGGAGGCAGCCCACGGGACTATGGCTACACCTTC	CASSHLGGSPRDYGYTF
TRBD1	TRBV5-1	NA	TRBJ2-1	TGCGCCAGCAGCCGGACAGGGGGCGGGCAAGGCAATGAGCAGTTCTTC	CASSRTGGGQGNEQFF
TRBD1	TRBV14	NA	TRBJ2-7	TGTGCCAGCAGCAAGGACAGGGGGTCATCCTACGAGCAGTACTTC	CASSKDRGSSYEQYF
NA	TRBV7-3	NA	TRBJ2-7	TGTGCCAGCAGCTTAGGTACGGGCAACAAATTGGAATTC	CASSLGTGNKLEF
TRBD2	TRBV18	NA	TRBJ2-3	TGTGCCAGCTCACCAAACCGGCCTATGGCGGGAGTGAGCGCAGATACGCAGTATTTT	CASSPNRPMAGVSADTQYF
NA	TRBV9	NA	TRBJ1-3	TGTGCCAGCAGCGTAGTTCCAGGGAGCTCTGGAAACACCATATATTTT	CASSVVPGSSGNTIYF
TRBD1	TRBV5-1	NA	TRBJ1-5	TGCGCCAGCAGCTTGGGGACAGGGGCGTTCAATCAGCCCCAGCATTTT	CASSLGTGAFNQPQHF
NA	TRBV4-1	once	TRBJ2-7	TGCGCCAGCAGCCGCTTAAACAGGGTGGACTACGAGCAGTACTTC	CASSRLNRVDYEQYF
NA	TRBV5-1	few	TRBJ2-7	TGCGCCAGCAGCTCAGACAGCACCTCCTACGAGCAGTACTTC	CASSSDSTSYEQYF
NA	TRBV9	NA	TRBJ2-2	TGTGCCAGCAGCGTAGCTTCGACTCGAAGATCCGGGGAGCTGTTTTTT	CASSVASTRRSGELFF
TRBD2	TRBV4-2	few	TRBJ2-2	TGTGCCAGCAGCCCCGGGACTAGCGGGAAGTACACCGGGGAGCTGTTTTTT	CASSPGTSGKYTGELFF
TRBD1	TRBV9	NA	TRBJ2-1	TGTGCCAGCAGCTCGCGGACAGGGGGCTTCAATGAGCAGTTCTTC	CASSSRTGGFNEQFF